This entry features one T cell receptor beta chain sequence. The antigen remains undetermined. PCR employed 60 Vbeta and 13 Jbeta primers. Generated by immunoSEQ multiplex PCR, the TCRdb table keeps only in-frame clones and is missing some. The sample has around 130,000 clones; over 70% are singletons. The data are from a study of cytomegalovirus exposure and HLA in healthy donors. Study as a whole: Around 77 million unique TCRs from HLA-typed donors made up an early data release. The Caucasian-associated ancestry cluster contained 81% of the approximately 420 genotyped donors. Findings of the study overall: Earlier analysis looked at TCR beta V segments, and most were productive about 87% or about 30% of the time. A later examination showed that TCR association rates differed by HLA locus, with DRB1 most and HLA-C fewest.

The CDR3 extends over 14 amino acids. Germline V gene sequence: CDR1 MNHNY, CDR2 SVGAGI (reference sequence). Trimming at V came to 6 bases and at J to 5 bases, leaving 6 bases not matched to a gene. The material sequenced was PBMCs. This sequence was found in a woman aged 18-29 years in good health and CMV-seronegative. The rearrangement joins TRBV6-6 to TRBJ1-4; 7 positions match TRBD1. This CDR3 is CASSRDRRNEKLFF. For the CDR3, the DNA is TGTGCCAGCAGCCGGGACAGAAGAAATGAAAAACTGTTTTTT.